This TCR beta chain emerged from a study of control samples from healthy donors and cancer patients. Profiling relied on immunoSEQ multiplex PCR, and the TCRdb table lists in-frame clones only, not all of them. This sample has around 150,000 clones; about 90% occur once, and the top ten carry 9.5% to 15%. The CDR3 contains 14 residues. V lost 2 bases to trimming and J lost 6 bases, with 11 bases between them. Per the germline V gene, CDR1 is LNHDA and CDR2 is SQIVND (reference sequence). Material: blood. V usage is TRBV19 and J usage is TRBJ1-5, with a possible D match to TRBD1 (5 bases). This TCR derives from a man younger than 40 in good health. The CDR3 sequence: CASSIKTGGQPQHF. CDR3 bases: TGTGCCAGTAGTATAAAAACAGGCGGTCAGCCCCAGCATTTT.